These 2 T cell receptor beta chains originate from one sample sequenced in a study of blood T cell repertoires in COVID-19. Profiled with immunoSEQ multiplex PCR; TCRdb holds only in-frame clones, not every one. The sample carries 250,000 or so clones, approximately 84% recorded once. Sequencing was done on a sample of peripheral blood. Receptors originate from a woman older than 75 with acute or convalescent COVID-19.

This clone has at least ten counts. The chain recombines TRBV5-6 with TRBJ2-1; D may be TRBD2 (6 bases). The V gene's germline CDR1 is SGHDT and CDR2 YYEEEE. CDR3 length equals 19 residues. Trimming took off 4 bases at V and 3 bases at J, with 26 bases between the two ends. CDR3 DNA: TGTGCCAGCAGCCCCATGGTGGGGGGAGGACTTTCCGGCTACAATGAGCAGTTCTTC. Translated, it gives CASSPMVGGGLSGYNEQFF.

The chain couples TRBV19 to TRBJ2-1; 11 bases line up with TRBD2. Trimming took 5 bases from V and 7 from J; bases not matched to a gene: 7. Germline assignment: CDR1 LNHDA and CDR2 SQIVND (reference sequence). The CDR3 has 15 residues. The chain's CDR3 is CASSRLAGGSNEQFF. The CDR3 bases are TGTGCCAGTAGTCGCTTAGCGGGGGGGTCGAATGAGCAGTTCTTC.